A single sample is the source of the 2 T cell receptor beta chains below, sequenced in a study of a mutant IDH1 vaccine in newly diagnosed glioma. No antigens are known for them. Time point given: week 35, safety follow-up. Each dose delivered 300 ug of mutant IDH1 20-mer peptide subcutaneously with imiquimod. TCRdb keeps only in-frame clones here, not all; method: immunoSEQ multiplex PCR. The sample includes approximately 31,000 clones, around 80% seen only once; the top ten take 7% to 7.5%. Sample: PBMCs, taken from a glioma patient whose treatment included an IDH1 peptide vaccine. All receptors derive from a young woman with glioma.

The chain is built from TRBV27 and TRBJ1-5, with D tentatively TRBD1 (6 bases). With 9 bases removed from V and 2 bases from J, the gap between germline ends came to 20 bases. Germline V gene data show CDR1 as MNHEY and CDR2 as SMNVEV (reference sequence). The CDR3 extends over 16 amino acids. Here the CDR3 DNA reads TGTGCCAGTGCAGGGGCCCCCTTTGCAGGCAATCAGCCCCAGCATTTT. Residues: CASAGAPFAGNQPQHF.

The table lists this clone with a count of one. The CDR3 loop is CASSPDGTGIYNEQFF. As DNA, the CDR3 is TGTGCCAGCAGCCCAGACGGGACAGGGATCTACAATGAGCAGTTCTTC. This chain connects TRBV4-2 to TRBJ2-1; TRBD1 matches at 9 bases. This CDR3 comprises 16 residues. The V gene end was trimmed by 4 bases and the J gene end by 3 bases; junction bases not matched to a gene: 7. Germline V gives CDR1 LGHNA, CDR2 YNFKEQ.